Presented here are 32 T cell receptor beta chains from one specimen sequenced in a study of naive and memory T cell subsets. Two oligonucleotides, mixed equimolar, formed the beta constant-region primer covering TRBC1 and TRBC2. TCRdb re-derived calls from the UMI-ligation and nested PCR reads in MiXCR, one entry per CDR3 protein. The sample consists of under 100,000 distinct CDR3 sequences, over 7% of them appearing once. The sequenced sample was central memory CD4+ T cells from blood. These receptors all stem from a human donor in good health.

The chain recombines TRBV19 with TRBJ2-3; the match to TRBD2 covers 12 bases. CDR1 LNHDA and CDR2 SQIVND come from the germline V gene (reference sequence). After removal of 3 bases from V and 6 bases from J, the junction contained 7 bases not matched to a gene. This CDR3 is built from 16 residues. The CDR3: CASSMERLAGVDTQYF. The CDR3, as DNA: TGTGCCAGTAGTATGGAAAGACTAGCGGGAGTGGATACGCAGTATTTT.

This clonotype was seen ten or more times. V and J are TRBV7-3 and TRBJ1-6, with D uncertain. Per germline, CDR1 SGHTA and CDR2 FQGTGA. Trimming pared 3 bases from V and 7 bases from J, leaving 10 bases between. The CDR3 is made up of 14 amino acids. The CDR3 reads CASSFGVNNSPLHF. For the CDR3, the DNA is TGTGCCAGCAGCTTCGGGGTTAACAATTCACCCCTCCACTTT.

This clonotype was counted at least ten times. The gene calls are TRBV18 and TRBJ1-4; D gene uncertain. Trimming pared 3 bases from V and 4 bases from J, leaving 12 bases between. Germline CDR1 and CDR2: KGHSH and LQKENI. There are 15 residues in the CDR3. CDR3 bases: TGTGCCAGCTCACCCCTGGAGGGAAATAATGAAAAACTGTTTTTT. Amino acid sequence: CASSPLEGNNEKLFF.

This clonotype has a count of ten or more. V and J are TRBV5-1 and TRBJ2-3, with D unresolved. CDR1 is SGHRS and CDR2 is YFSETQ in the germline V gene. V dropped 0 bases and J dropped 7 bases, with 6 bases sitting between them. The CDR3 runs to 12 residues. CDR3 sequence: CASSLDRYTQYF. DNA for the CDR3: TGCGCCAGCAGCTTGGATAGGTATACGCAGTATTTT.

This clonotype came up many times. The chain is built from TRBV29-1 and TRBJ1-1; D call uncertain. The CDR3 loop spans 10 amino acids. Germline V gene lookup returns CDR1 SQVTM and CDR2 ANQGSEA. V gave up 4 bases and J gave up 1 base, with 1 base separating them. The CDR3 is CSVGNTEAFF. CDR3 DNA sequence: TGCAGCGTTGGGAACACTGAAGCTTTCTTT.

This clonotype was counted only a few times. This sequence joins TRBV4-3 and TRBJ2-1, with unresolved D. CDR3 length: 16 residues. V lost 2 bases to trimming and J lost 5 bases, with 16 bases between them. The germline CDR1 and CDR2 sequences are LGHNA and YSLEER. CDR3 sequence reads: CASSQLRSDGDNEQFF. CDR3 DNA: TGCGCCAGCAGCCAACTTCGATCGGATGGCGACAATGAGCAGTTCTTC.

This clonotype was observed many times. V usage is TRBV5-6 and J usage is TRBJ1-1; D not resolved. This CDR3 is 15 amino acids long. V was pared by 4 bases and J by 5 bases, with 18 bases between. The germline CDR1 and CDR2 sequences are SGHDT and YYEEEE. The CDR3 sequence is CASSTYWPPETEAFF. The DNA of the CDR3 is TGTGCCAGCAGCACCTACTGGCCGCCTGAGACTGAAGCTTTCTTT.

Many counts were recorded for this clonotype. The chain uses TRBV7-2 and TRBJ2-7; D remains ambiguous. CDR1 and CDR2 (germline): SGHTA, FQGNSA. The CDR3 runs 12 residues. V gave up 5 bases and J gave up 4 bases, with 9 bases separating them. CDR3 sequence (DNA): TGTGCCAGCAGCCTTTCTAATTACGAGCAGTACTTC. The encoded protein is CASSLSNYEQYF.

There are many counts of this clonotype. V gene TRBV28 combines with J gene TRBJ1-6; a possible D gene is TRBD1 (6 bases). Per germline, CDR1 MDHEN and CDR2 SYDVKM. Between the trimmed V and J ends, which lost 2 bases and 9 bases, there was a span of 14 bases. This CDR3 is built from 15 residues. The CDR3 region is CASSLKGRGGSPLHF. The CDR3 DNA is TGTGCCAGCAGTTTAAAGGGCAGGGGAGGTTCACCCCTCCACTTT.

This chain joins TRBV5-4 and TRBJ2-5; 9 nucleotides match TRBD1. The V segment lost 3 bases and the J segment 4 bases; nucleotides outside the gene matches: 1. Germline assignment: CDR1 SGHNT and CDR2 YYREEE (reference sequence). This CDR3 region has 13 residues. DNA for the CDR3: TGTGCCAGCAGCTCGGGACAGGGAGAGACCCAGTACTTC. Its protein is CASSSGQGETQYF.

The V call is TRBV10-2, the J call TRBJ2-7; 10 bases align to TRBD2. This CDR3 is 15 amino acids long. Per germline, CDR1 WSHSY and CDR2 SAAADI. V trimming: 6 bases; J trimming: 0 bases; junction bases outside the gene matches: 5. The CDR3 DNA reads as TGCGCCAGCAGCGAGCCTAGCGGGAGCTCCTACGAGCAGTACTTC. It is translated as CASSEPSGSSYEQYF.

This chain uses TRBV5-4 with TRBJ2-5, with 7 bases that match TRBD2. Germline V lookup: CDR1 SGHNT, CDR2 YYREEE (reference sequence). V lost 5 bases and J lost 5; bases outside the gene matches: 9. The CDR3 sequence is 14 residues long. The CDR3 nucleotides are TGTGCCAGCAGGCGCGATCGGGGGGAGGAGACCCAGTACTTC. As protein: CASRRDRGEETQYF.

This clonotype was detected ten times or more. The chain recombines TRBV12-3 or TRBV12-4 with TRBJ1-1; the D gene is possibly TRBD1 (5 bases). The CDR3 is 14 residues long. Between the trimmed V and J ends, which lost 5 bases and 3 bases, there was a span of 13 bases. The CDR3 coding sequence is TGTGCCAGCAGTCGTCGAGGGGTGTACACTGAAGCTTTCTTT. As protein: CASSRRGVYTEAFF.

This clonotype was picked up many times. This CDR3 reads CASSYYTGDQPQHF. For the CDR3, the DNA is TGTGCCAGCAGCTATTACACAGGGGATCAGCCCCAGCATTTT. V is TRBV7-2 and J is TRBJ1-5; 7 bases agree with TRBD1. Trimming took 4 bases from V and 5 from J; bases not matched to a gene: 5. The germline V gene encodes CDR1 SGHTA and CDR2 FQGNSA. CDR3 size: 14 residues. Using reference TRBV7-2 and TRBJ1-5 for the parts outside the CDR3, the full variable domain is GAGVSQSPSNKVTEKGKDVELRCDPISGHTALYWYRQSLGQGLEFLIYFQGNSAPDKSGLPSDRFSAERTGGSVSTLTIQRTQQEDSAVYLCASSYYTGDQPQHFGDGTRLSIL.

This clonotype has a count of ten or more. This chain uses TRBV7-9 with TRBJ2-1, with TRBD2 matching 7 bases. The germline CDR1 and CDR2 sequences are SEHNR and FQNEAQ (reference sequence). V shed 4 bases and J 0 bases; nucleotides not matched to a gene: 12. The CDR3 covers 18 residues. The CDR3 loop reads CASSSGPWGGSSYNEQFF. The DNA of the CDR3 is TGTGCCAGCAGCTCGGGCCCCTGGGGGGGGAGCTCCTACAATGAGCAGTTCTTC.

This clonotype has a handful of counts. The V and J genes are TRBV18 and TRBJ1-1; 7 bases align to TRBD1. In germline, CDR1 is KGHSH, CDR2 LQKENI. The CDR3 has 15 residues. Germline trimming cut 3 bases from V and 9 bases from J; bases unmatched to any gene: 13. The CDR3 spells CASSPRDREGEKAFF. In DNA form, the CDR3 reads TGTGCCAGCTCACCCCGTGACAGGGAAGGAGAGAAAGCTTTCTTT.

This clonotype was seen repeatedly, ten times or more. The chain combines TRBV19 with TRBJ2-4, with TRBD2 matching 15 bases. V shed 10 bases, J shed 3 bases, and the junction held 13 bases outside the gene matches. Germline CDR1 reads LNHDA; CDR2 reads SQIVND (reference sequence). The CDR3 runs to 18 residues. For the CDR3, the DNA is TGTGCCACCAAAGACACCGGACTAGCGGGAGGGCTCAAAAACATTCAGTACTTC. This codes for CATKDTGLAGGLKNIQYF.

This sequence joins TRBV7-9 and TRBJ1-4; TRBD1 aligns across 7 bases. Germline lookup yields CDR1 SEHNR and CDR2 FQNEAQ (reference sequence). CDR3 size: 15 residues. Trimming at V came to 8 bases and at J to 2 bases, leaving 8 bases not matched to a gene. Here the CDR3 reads CASGEGGATNEKLFF. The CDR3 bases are TGTGCCAGCGGGGAAGGGGGCGCGACTAATGAAAAACTGTTTTTT.

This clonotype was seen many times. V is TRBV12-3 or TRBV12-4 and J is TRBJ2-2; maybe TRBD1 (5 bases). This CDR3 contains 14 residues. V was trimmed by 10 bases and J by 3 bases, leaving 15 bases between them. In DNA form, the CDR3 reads TGTGCCACCCGAAGACCGACAGACACCGGGGAGCTGTTTTTT. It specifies CATRRPTDTGELFF.

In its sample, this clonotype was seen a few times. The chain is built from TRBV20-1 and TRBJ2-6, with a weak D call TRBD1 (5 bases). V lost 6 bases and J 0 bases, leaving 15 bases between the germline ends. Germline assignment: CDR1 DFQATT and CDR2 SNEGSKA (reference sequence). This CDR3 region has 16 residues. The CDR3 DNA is TGCAGTGCCAACGCCGGACAAAACTCTGGGGCCAACGTCCTGACTTTC. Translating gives CSANAGQNSGANVLTF.

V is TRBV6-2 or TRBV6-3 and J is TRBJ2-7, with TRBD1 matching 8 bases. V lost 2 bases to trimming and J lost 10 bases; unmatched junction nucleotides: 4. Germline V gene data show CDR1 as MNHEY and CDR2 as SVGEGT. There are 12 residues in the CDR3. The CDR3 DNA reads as TGTGCCAGCAGTTACCCAGGGGGCAGTCAGTACTTC. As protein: CASSYPGGSQYF.

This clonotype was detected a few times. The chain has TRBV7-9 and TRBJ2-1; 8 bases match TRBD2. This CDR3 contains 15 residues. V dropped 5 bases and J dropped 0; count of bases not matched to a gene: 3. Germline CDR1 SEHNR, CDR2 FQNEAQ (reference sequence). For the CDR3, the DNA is TGTGCCAGCAGCCTCGGGACTAGCTCCTACAATGAGCAGTTCTTC. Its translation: CASSLGTSSYNEQFF.

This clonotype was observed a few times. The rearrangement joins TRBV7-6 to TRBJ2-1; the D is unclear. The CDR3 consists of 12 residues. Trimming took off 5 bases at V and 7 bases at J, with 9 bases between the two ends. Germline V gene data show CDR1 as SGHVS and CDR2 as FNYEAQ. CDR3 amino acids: CASSATRNEQFF. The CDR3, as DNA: TGTGCCAGCAGCGCAACGAGGAATGAGCAGTTCTTC.

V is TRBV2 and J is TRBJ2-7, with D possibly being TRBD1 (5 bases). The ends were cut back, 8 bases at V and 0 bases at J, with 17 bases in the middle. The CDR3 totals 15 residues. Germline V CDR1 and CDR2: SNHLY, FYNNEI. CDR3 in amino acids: CASREQASFSYEQYF. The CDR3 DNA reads TGTGCCAGCCGCGAACAGGCGAGTTTCTCCTACGAGCAGTACTTC.

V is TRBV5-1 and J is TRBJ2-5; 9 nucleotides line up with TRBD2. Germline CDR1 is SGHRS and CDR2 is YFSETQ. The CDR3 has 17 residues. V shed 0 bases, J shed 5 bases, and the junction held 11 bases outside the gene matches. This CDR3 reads CASSLGSSAGGRETQYF. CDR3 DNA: TGCGCCAGCAGCTTGGGTTCCTCAGCGGGAGGCCGGGAGACCCAGTACTTC.

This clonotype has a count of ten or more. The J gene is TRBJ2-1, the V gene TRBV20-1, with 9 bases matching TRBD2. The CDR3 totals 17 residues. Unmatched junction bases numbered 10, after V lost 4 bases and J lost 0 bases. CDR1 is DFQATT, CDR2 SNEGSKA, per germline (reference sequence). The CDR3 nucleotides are TGCAGTGCTACGGGACTAGCTAAAAGGAGCTCCTACAATGAGCAGTTCTTC. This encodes CSATGLAKRSSYNEQFF.

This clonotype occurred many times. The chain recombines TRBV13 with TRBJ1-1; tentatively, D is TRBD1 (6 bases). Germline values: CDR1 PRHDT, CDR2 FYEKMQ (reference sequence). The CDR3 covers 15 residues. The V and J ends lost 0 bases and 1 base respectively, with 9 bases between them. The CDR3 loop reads CASSLGRGRNTEAFF. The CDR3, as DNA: TGTGCCAGCAGCTTAGGGCGGGGGCGGAACACTGAAGCTTTCTTT. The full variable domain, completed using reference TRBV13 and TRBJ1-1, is AAGVIQSPRHLIKEKRETATLKCYPIPRHDTVYWYQQGPGQDPQFLISFYEKMQSDKGSIPDRFSAQQFSDYHSELNMSSLELGDSALYFCASSLGRGRNTEAFFGQGTRLTVV.

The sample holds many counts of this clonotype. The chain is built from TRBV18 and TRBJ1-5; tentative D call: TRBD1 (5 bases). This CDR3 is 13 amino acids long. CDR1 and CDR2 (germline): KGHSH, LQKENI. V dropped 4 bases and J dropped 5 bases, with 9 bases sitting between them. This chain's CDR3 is CASSHGGDQPQHF. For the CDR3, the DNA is TGTGCCAGCTCACATGGGGGGGATCAGCCCCAGCATTTT.

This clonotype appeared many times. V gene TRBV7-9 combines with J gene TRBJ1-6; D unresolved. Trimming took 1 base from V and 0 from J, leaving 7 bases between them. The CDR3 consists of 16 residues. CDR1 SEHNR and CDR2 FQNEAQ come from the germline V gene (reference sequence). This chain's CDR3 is CASSLVGGSYNSPLHF. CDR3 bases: TGTGCCAGCAGCTTAGTCGGCGGCTCCTATAATTCACCCCTCCACTTT.

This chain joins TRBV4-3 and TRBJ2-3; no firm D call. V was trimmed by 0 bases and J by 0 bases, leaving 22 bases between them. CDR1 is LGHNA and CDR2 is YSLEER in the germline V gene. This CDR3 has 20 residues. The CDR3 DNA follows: TGCGCCAGCAGCCAAGATATCTTGTCGAGTCTCTCGGCTAGCACAGATACGCAGTATTTT. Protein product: CASSQDILSSLSASTDTQYF.

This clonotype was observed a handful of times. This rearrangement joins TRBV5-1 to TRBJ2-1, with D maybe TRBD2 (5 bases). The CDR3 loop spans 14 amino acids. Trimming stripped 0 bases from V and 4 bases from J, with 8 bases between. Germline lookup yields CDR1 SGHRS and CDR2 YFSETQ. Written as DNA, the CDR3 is TGCGCCAGCAGCTTGGGAGGGATATACAATGAGCAGTTCTTC. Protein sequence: CASSLGGIYNEQFF.

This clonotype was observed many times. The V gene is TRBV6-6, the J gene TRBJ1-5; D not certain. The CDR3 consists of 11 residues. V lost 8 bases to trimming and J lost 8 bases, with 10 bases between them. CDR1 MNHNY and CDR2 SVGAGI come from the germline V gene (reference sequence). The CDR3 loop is CASGIEEPQHF. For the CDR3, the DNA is TGTGCCAGCGGTATTGAGGAGCCCCAGCATTTT.